The present entry profiles one T cell receptor beta chain with its context. CDR1 and CDR2 (germline): SGHTA, FQGTGA. Deletions cut 4 bases from V and 6 bases from J, with 12 bases between. CDR3 length equals 13 residues. This sample is part of a study of blood T cell repertoires in COVID-19. For the study at large: COVID-19 samples collected from the United States, Italy and Spain covered acute and convalescent phases.

Seattle participants joined during active infection and were tracked over time. Profiled with immunoSEQ multiplex PCR; TCRdb holds only in-frame clones, not every one. The data hold 84,000 or so clones, with just under 80% observed a single time. Material for sequencing was peripheral blood. This receptor was obtained from a man in his fifties or sixties with COVID-19, enrolled during active disease. The chain uses TRBV7-3 and TRBJ1-1, with a weak D call TRBD1 (6 bases). The CDR3 DNA follows: TGTGCCAGCAGCTGGGACAATCGGGCTGAAGCTTTCTTT. Translation: CASSWDNRAEAFF.